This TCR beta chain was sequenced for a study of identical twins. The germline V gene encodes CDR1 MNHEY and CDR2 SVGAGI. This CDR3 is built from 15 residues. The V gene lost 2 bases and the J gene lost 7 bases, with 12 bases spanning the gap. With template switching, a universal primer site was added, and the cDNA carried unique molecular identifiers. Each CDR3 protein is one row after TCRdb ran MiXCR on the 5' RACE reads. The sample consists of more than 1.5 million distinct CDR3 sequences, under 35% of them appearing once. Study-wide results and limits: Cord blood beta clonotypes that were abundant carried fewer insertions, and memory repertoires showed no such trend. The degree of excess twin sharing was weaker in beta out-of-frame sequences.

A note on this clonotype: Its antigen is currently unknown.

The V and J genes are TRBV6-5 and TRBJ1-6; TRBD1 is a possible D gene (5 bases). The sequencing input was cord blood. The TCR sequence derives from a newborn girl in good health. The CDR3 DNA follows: TGTGCCAGCAGTTACCTCGACAGAGGGAATTCACCCCTCCACTTT. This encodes CASSYLDRGNSPLHF.